The 13 T cell receptor beta chains below come from one sample, sequenced in a study of T cell repertoires in cytomegalovirus infection. TCRdb re-called the reads with MiXCR, one entry per CDR3 protein. The sample carries under 90,000 distinct CDR3 sequences, about 22% recorded once. Antigens of these TCRs are unknown. The sequenced material came from PBMCs, sequenced either directly or after in vitro stimulation (not recorded which). The receptors were gathered from a human donor in good health (CMV status not recorded). Some clones in this sample may be carry-over from other donors' samples.

In this sample, this clonotype turned up many times. The genes are TRBV7-2 and TRBJ2-5; D may correspond to TRBD1 or TRBD2 (5 bases each). This CDR3 region has 14 residues. Between the trimmed V and J ends, which lost 4 bases and 7 bases, there was a span of 16 bases. CDR1 and CDR2 from the germline V gene are SGHTA and FQGNSA. The DNA for the CDR3 is TGTGCCAGCAGCTCTAAGACGGGACCACCGACCCAGTACTTC. Its translation: CASSSKTGPPTQYF.

This chain joins TRBV12-3 or TRBV12-4 and TRBJ1-2, with TRBD1 matching over 8 bases. Trimming cost V 7 bases and J 6 bases; bases outside gene matches: 7. The length of the CDR3 is 13 residues. The CDR3 spells CASTLGQVDGYTF. For the CDR3, the DNA is TGTGCCAGCACCCTGGGACAGGTGGATGGCTACACCTTC.

This chain links TRBV7-2 with TRBJ1-2, with 8 bases identical to TRBD1. The germline V gene encodes CDR1 SGHTA and CDR2 FQGNSA. This CDR3 spans 15 amino acids. J gave up 7 bases and V 4 bases, and 11 bases lay outside the gene matches. CDR3 sequence (DNA): TGTGCCAGCAGCTCCCCCGGACAGGGAGGGACTGGCTACACCTTC. Translating it yields CASSSPGQGGTGYTF. The full variable domain, with the rest looked up from reference TRBV7-2 and TRBJ1-2, is GAGVSQSPSNKVTEKGKDVELRCDPISGHTALYWYRQSLGQGLEFLIYFQGNSAPDKSGLPSDRFSAERTGGSVSTLTIQRTQQEDSAVYLCASSSPGQGGTGYTFGSGTRLTVV.

The table lists this clonotype with a few counts. The chain links TRBV11-3 to TRBJ2-3; D is perhaps TRBD2 (5 bases). Looked up from germline, CDR1 is SGHNT and CDR2 is YENEEA. The V gene lost 1 base and the J gene lost 4 bases, with 12 bases spanning the gap. The CDR3 is 15 amino acids. CDR3 sequence reads: CASSLGARLPDTQYF. CDR3 DNA: TGTGCCAGCAGCTTAGGGGCCCGACTACCAGATACGCAGTATTTT.

The J gene is TRBJ1-3, the V gene TRBV4-2, with D uncertain. The CDR3 spans 15 residues. V lost 1 base and J lost 4, with 11 bases in between. The germline V gene has CDR1 LGHNA and CDR2 YNFKEQ. The CDR3 spells CASSQVQDSGNTIYF. CDR3 sequence (DNA): TGTGCCAGCAGCCAAGTTCAGGACTCGGGAAACACCATATATTTT.

The gene calls are TRBV12-3 or TRBV12-4 and TRBJ1-2; D perhaps matches TRBD1 (5 bases). V was clipped by 6 bases and J by 3 bases, with 14 bases between them. The CDR3 is 14 residues long. In DNA form, the CDR3 reads TGTGCCAGCAGCCGACCGGGACGGGACTATGGCTACACCTTC. Protein product: CASSRPGRDYGYTF.

This clonotype occurred a few times. This chain links TRBV11-2 with TRBJ2-5, with 13 bases identical to TRBD2. The CDR3 runs 16 residues. Germline values: CDR1 SGHAT, CDR2 FQNNGV. The V segment lost 5 bases and the J segment 1 base; nucleotides outside the gene matches: 4. The CDR3: CASSARLAGGQETQYF. CDR3 DNA: TGTGCCAGCAGCGCTCGACTAGCGGGGGGCCAAGAGACCCAGTACTTC.

This clonotype was seen repeatedly, ten times or more. This sequence joins TRBV7-2 and TRBJ2-7; D call uncertain. Germline CDR1 reads SGHTA; CDR2 reads FQGNSA. The CDR3 contains 16 residues. V shed 3 bases and J shed 0 bases, with 15 bases lying between them. The CDR3 here is CASSLRRAQSSYEQYF. The CDR3 DNA reads as TGTGCCAGCAGCTTGAGAAGGGCCCAAAGCTCCTACGAGCAGTACTTC.

The chain employs TRBV15 and TRBJ2-3, with D unclear. The germline V and J ends were trimmed by 1 base and 5 bases, with 7 bases remaining between them. The length of the CDR3 is 13 residues. Germline V gene data show CDR1 as LNHNV and CDR2 as YYDKDF (reference sequence). CDR3 protein: CATSRVPGDTQYF. The CDR3 DNA is TGTGCCACCAGCAGAGTACCGGGAGATACGCAGTATTTT.

The chain combines TRBV28 with TRBJ1-3; D is undetermined. With 4 bases removed from V and 0 bases from J, the gap between germline ends came to 13 bases. CDR1 MDHEN and CDR2 SYDVKM come from the germline V gene. The CDR3 is made up of 16 amino acids. The DNA for the CDR3 is TGTGCCAGCAGTTCAAAAGGGCTCTCCTCTGGAAACACCATATATTTT. Translation: CASSSKGLSSGNTIYF.

The gene calls are TRBV20-1 and TRBJ1-4; D unclear. Trimming took 0 bases from V and 7 from J, leaving 12 bases between them. Per germline, CDR1 DFQATT and CDR2 SNEGSKA (reference sequence). The CDR3 length is 14 residues. The CDR3 region is CSARDSGNGEKLFF. CDR3 nucleotide sequence: TGCAGTGCTAGAGATAGCGGTAATGGTGAAAAACTGTTTTTT.

Many counts were recorded for this clonotype. The gene calls are TRBV7-2 and TRBJ2-1, with 9 bases aligning to TRBD1. The CDR3 sequence is 14 residues long. Germline V gives CDR1 SGHTA, CDR2 FQGNSA. Trimming at V came to 5 bases and at J to 10 bases, leaving 9 bases not matched to a gene. The CDR3 is CASSPGQGSEEQFF. DNA of the CDR3: TGTGCCAGCAGCCCCGGACAGGGGTCAGAGGAGCAGTTCTTC.

The chain joins TRBV4-1 to TRBJ1-5, with 7 bases fitting TRBD1. V was clipped by 4 bases and J by 4 bases; unmatched bases: 4. Looked up from germline, CDR1 is MGHRA and CDR2 is YSYEKL. The length of the CDR3 is 14 residues. CDR3 nucleotides: TGCGCCAGCAGCCTAACAGGGGTAAATCAGCCCCAGCATTTT. Its translation is CASSLTGVNQPQHF.